This T cell receptor (beta chain) was documented in a study of blood T cell repertoires in COVID-19. Across the whole study: Sites across the United States, Italy and Spain contributed samples from acute and convalescent COVID-19. Sources were T cells, B-cell-depleted T cells, or PBMCs; the material itself was cDNA or gDNA.

The CDR3 is 17 residues long. Per germline, CDR1 LGHNT and CDR2 FRNRAP. Trimming took 0 bases from V and 2 from J; bases not matched to a gene: 8. Per the original methods: Counts of nucleated cells, estimated from reference gene primer amplification, were obtained. Repertoires were generated with immunoSEQ multiplex PCR, while TCRdb's copy carries only in-frame clones and drops some. Clone size and V and J calls were adopted from that table, with D and trimming inferred from the DNA. This table holds hundreds of thousands of clones, around 88% found once. The sample was peripheral blood. The clonotype comes from a man aged 80 or over with acute or convalescent COVID-19. This rearrangement joins TRBV12-5 to TRBJ1-1; 8 positions match TRBD1. For the CDR3, the DNA is TGTGCTAGTGGTTTGGTGGGACAGGATAAGTATAACACTGAAGCTTTCTTT. It translates to CASGLVGQDKYNTEAFF.